This T cell receptor (beta chain) was identified during a study of OX40 agonist ivuxolimab in advanced cancers. Study-wide context: In this trial design, patients received ivuxolimab intravenously at 0.01 to 10 mg/kg every 2 weeks.

The CDR3 contains 14 residues. Germline CDR1 and CDR2: SGHRS and YFSETQ. The germline V and J ends were trimmed by 0 bases and 2 bases, with 6 bases remaining between them. The data were produced by immunoSEQ multiplex PCR, yet TCRdb's version contains in-frame clones alone and is incomplete. The sample holds more than 50,000 clones, 85% seen once. This chain links TRBV5-1 with TRBJ2-1; D not certain. This TCR derives from an adult with an advanced solid tumor such as melanoma, head and neck, liver or kidney cancer. Sequencing used CD4+ or CD8+ T cells sorted from blood, obtained in a trial of the OX40 agonist ivuxolimab. CDR3 sequence: CASSLGGPYNEQFF. The CDR3 DNA sequence: TGCGCCAGCAGCTTGGGCGGACCCTACAATGAGCAGTTCTTC.